This T cell receptor (beta chain) was captured by sequencing in a study of T-cell reconstitution after alpha-beta-depleted transplantation in children. The authors prepared the TCRbeta library with unique molecular identifiers. TCRdb recomputed calls from the PCR reads with MiXCR, one row per CDR3 protein. The sample carries around 45,000 distinct CDR3 sequences, 50% to 55% recorded once. Trimming took off 3 bases at V and 4 bases at J, with 9 bases between the two ends. Per the germline V gene, CDR1 is SGHTA and CDR2 is FQGNSA. This CDR3 has 14 amino acids. The specimen was peripheral blood, collected before TCRalphabeta/CD19-depleted stem cell transplant. The TCR sequence derives from a boy under two years old with SCID, due to receive a stem cell transplant. The J gene is TRBJ1-4, the V gene TRBV7-2; D remains ambiguous. CDR3 region: CASSFSVRNEKLFF. In nucleotides, the CDR3 is TGTGCCAGCAGCTTCTCGGTTCGTAATGAAAAACTGTTTTTT.